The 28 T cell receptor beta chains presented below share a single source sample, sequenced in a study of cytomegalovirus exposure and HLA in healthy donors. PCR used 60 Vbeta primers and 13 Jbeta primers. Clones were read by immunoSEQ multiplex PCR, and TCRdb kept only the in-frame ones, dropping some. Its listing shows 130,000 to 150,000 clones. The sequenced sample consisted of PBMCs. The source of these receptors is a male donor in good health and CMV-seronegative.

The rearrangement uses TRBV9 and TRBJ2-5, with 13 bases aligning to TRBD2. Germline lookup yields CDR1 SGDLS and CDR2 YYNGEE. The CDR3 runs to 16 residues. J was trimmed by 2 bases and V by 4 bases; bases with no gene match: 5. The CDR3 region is CASSPGTSGVQETQYF. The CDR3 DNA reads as TGTGCCAGCAGCCCCGGGACTAGCGGGGTTCAAGAGACCCAGTACTTC.

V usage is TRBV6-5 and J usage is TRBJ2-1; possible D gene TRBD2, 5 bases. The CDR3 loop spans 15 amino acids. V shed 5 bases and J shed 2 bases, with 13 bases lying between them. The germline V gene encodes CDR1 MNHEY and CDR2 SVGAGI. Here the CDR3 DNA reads TGTGCCAGCAGTCTCCTCGCGGGTCCCTACAATGAGCAGTTCTTC. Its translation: CASSLLAGPYNEQFF.

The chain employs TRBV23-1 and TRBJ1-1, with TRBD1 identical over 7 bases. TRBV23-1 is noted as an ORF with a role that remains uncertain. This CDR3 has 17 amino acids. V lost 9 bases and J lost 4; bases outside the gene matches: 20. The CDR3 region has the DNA TGCGCCAGAAGGAGACGGGACAGTTGGGACAAGGGCACTGAAGCTTTCTTT. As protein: CARRRRDSWDKGTEAFF.

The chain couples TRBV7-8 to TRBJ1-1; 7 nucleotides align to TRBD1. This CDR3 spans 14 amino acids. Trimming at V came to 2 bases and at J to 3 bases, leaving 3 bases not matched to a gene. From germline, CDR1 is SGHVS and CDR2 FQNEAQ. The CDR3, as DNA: TGTGCCAGCAGCTTATGGAGGGGGCACACTGAAGCTTTCTTT. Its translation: CASSLWRGHTEAFF.

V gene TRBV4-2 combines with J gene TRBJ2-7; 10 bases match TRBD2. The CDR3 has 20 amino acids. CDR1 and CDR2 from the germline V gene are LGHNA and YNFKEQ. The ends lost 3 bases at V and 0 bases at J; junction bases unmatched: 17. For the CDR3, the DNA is TGTGCCAGCAGCCAGTCTAGCGGGGGCAGCACAACCGCGAGCTCCTACGAGCAGTACTTC. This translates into CASSQSSGGSTTASSYEQYF.

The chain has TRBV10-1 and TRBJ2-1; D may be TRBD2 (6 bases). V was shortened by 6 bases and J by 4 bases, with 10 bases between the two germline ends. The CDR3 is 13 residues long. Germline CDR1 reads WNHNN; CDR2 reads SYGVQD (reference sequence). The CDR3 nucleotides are TGCGCCAGCAGCGAGGGGACTTACAATGAGCAGTTCTTC. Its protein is CASSEGTYNEQFF.

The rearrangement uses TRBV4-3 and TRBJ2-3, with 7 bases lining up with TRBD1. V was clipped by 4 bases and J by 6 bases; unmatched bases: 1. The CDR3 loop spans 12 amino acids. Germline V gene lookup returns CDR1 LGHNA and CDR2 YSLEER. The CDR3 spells CASSPDRDTQYF. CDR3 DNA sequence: TGCGCCAGCAGCCCGGACAGGGATACGCAGTATTTT.

CDR3 sequence (DNA): TGTGCCAGCTCACCGGGAGTACGATACACTGAAGCTTTCTTT. Translated, it gives CASSPGVRYTEAFF. This rearrangement joins TRBV18 to TRBJ1-1; no definite D call. This CDR3 has 14 amino acids. CDR1 and CDR2 (germline): KGHSH, LQKENI. The germline V and J ends were trimmed by 3 bases and 3 bases, with 11 bases remaining between them. Using reference TRBV18 and TRBJ1-1 for the parts outside the CDR3, the full variable domain is NAGVMQNPRHLVRRRGQEARLRCSPMKGHSHVYWYRQLPEEGLKFMVYLQKENIIDESGMPKERFSAEFPKEGPSILRIQQVVRGDSAAYFCASSPGVRYTEAFFGQGTRLTVV.

The CDR3 reads CASSTENYGYTF. As DNA, the CDR3 is TGTGCCAGCAGTACAGAGAACTATGGCTACACCTTC. The chain links TRBV6-5 to TRBJ1-2; D gene uncertain. The V gene lost 5 bases and the J gene lost 2 bases, with 6 bases spanning the gap. Germline V gene lookup returns CDR1 MNHEY and CDR2 SVGAGI. This CDR3 contains 12 residues.

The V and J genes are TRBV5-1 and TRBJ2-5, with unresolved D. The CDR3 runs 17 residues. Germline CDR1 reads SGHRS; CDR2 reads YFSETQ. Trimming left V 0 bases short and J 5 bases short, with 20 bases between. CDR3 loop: CASSLAQVGFVAETQYF. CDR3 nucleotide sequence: TGCGCCAGCAGCTTGGCCCAGGTCGGATTCGTGGCTGAGACCCAGTACTTC. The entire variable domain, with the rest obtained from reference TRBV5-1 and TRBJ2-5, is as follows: KAGVTQTPRYLIKTRGQQVTLSCSPISGHRSVSWYQQTPGQGLQFLFEYFSETQRNKGNFPGRFSGRQFSNSRSEMNVSTLELGDSALYLCASSLAQVGFVAETQYFGPGTRLLVL.

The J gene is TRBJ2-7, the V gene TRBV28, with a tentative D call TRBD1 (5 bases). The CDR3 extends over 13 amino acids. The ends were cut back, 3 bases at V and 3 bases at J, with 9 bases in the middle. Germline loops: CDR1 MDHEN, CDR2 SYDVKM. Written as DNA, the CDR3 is TGTGCCAGCAGTTTGGGGCAGGACTACGAGCAGTACTTC. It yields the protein CASSLGQDYEQYF.

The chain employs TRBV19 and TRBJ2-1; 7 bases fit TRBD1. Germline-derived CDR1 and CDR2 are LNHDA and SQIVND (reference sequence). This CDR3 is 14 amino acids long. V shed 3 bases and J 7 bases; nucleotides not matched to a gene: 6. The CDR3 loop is CASSIKGALNEQFF. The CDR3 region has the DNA TGTGCCAGTAGTATCAAGGGGGCGCTTAATGAGCAGTTCTTC.

CDR3 sequence reads: CASTPWGGGQRETQYF. The CDR3 DNA follows: TGTGCCAGCACCCCCTGGGGGGGAGGGCAACGAGAGACCCAGTACTTC. The chain joins TRBV27 to TRBJ2-5, with 7 bases identical to TRBD2. Germline trimming cut 7 bases from V and 4 bases from J; bases unmatched to any gene: 15. Germline loops: CDR1 MNHEY, CDR2 SMNVEV (reference sequence). This CDR3 comprises 16 residues.

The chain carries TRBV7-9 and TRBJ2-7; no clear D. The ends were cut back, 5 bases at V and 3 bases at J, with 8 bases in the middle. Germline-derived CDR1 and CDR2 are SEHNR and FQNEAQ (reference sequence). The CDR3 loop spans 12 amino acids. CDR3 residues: CASSPIYYEQYF. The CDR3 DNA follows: TGTGCCAGCAGCCCGATCTACTACGAGCAGTACTTC.

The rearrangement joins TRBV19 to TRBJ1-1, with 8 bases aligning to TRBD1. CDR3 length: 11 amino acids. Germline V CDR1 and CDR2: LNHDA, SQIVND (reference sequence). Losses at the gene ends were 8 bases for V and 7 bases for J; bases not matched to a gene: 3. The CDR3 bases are TGTGCCAGTGACAGGGGCGATGAAGCTTTCTTT. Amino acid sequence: CASDRGDEAFF.

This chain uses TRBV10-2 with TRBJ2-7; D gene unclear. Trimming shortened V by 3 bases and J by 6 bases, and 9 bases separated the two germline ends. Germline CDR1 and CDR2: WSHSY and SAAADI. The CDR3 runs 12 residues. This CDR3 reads CASSDPSPEQYF. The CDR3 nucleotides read TGCGCCAGCAGTGACCCCTCCCCCGAGCAGTACTTC.

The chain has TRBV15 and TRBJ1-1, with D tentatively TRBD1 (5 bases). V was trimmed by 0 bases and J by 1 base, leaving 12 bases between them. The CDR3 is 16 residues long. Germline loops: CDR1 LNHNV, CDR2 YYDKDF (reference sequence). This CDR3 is CATSRDSGHQNTEAFF. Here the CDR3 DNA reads TGTGCCACCAGCAGAGATAGCGGACACCAGAACACTGAAGCTTTCTTT.

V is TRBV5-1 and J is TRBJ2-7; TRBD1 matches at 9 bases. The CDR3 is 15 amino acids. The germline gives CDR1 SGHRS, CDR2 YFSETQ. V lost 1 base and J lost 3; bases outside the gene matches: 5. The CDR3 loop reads CASSLPRTGVYEQYF. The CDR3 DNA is TGCGCCAGCAGCTTGCCCCGGACAGGGGTCTACGAGCAGTACTTC. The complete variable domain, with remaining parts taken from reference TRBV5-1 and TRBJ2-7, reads KAGVTQTPRYLIKTRGQQVTLSCSPISGHRSVSWYQQTPGQGLQFLFEYFSETQRNKGNFPGRFSGRQFSNSRSEMNVSTLELGDSALYLCASSLPRTGVYEQYFGPGTRLTVT.

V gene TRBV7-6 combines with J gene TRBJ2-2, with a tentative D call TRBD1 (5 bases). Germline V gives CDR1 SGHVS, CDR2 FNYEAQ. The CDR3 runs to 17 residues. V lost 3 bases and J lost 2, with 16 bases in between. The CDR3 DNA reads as TGTGCCAGCAGCTTGGTACAGGCCATGGATAACACCGGGGAGCTGTTTTTT. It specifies CASSLVQAMDNTGELFF. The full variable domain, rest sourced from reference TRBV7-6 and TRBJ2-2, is GAGVSQSPRYKVTKRGQDVALRCDPISGHVSLYWYRQALGQGPEFLTYFNYEAQQDKSGLPNDRFSAERPEGSISTLTIQRTEQRDSAMYRCASSLVQAMDNTGELFFGEGSRLTVL.

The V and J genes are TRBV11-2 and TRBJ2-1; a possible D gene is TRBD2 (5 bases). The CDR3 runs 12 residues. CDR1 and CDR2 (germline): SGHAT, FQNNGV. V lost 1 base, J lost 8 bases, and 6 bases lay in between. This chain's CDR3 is CASSLGGDEQFF. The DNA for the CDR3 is TGTGCCAGCAGCTTAGGGGGAGATGAGCAGTTCTTC.

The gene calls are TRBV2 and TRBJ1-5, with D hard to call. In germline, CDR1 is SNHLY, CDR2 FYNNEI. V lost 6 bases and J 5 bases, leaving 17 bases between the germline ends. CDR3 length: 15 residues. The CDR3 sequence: CASRHDTISDQPQHF. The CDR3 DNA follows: TGTGCCAGCAGGCATGACACGATATCCGATCAGCCCCAGCATTTT.

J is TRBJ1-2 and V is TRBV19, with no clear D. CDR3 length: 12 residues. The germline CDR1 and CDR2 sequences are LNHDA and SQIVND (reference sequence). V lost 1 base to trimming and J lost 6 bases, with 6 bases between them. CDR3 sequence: CASSIGQDGYTF. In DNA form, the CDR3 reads TGTGCCAGTAGTATAGGACAAGATGGCTACACCTTC.

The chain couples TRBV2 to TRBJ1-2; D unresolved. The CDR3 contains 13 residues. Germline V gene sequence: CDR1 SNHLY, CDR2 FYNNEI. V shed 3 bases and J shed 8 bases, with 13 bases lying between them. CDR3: CASSDPAARGYTF. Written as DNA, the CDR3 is TGTGCCAGCAGTGACCCGGCAGCCAGGGGCTACACCTTC.

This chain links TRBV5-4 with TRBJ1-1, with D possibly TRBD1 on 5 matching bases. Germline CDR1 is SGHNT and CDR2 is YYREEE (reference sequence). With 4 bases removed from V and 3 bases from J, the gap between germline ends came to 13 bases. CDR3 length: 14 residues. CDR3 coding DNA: TGTGCCAGCAGCATTGCGGAGGGACACACTGAAGCTTTCTTT. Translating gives CASSIAEGHTEAFF.

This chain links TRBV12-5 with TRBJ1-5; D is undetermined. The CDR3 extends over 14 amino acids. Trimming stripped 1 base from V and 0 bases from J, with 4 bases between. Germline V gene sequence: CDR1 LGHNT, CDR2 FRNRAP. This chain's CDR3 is CASGLAISNQPQHF. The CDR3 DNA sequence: TGTGCTAGTGGTTTGGCAATTAGCAATCAGCCCCAGCATTTT.

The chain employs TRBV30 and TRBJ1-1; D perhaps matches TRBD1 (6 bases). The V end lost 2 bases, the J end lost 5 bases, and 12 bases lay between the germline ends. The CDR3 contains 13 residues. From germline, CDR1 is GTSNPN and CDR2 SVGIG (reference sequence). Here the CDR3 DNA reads TGTGCCTGGAGTAAGGGGGGGCGAACTGAAGCTTTCTTT. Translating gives CAWSKGGRTEAFF. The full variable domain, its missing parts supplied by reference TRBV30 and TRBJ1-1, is SQTIHQWPATLVQPVGSPLSLECTVEGTSNPNLYWYRQAAGRGLQLLFYSVGIGQISSEVPQNLSASRPQDRQFILSSKKLLLSDSGFYLCAWSKGGRTEAFFGQGTRLTVV.

CDR3: CASRGTDNYGYTF. CDR3 nucleotides: TGTGCCAGCAGGGGGACAGACAACTATGGCTACACCTTC. This rearrangement joins TRBV28 to TRBJ1-2, with 7 bases that match TRBD1. The V segment lost 6 bases and the J segment 2 bases; nucleotides outside the gene matches: 3. The length of the CDR3 is 13 residues. Germline values: CDR1 MDHEN, CDR2 SYDVKM.

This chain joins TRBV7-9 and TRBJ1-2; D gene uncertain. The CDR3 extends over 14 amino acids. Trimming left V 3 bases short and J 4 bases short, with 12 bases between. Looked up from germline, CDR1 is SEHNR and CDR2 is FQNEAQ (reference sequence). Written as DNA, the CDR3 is TGTGCCAGCAGCTTGGAGGGCCGGACCTATGGCTACACCTTC. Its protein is CASSLEGRTYGYTF.